The 22 T cell receptor beta chains presented below share a single source sample, sequenced in a study of CD8 T cells in ankylosing spondylitis. TCRdb ran MiXCR on the 5' RACE reads and lists one entry per CDR3 protein. The sample has about 160,000 distinct CDR3 sequences; 18% are singletons. Sequencing was performed on blood, either unsorted or a sorted T cell fraction (not recorded which). Source of these receptors: a male donor with ankylosing spondylitis or in good health (not recorded which).

The chain joins TRBV29-1 to TRBJ2-3; D is ambiguous. This CDR3 spans 12 amino acids. Germline CDR1 SQVTM, CDR2 ANQGSEA. Trimming took off 7 bases at V and 0 bases at J, with 8 bases between the two ends. Written as DNA, the CDR3 is TGCAGCGCCCACGGTAGCACAGATACGCAGTATTTT. Residues: CSAHGSTDTQYF.

The chain recombines TRBV4-1 with TRBJ1-1; D possibly corresponds to TRBD1 (5 bases). There are 15 residues in the CDR3. Germline assignment: CDR1 MGHRA and CDR2 YSYEKL. Trimming stripped 4 bases from V and 1 base from J, with 13 bases between. The CDR3, as DNA: TGCGCCAGCAGCCGAGGCCATGGGGGGAACACTGAAGCTTTCTTT. It is translated as CASSRGHGGNTEAFF.

This clonotype has a count of ten or more. J is TRBJ2-3 and V is TRBV29-1, with D possibly matching TRBD2 (6 bases). There are 15 residues in the CDR3. Trimming removed 7 bases from V and 3 bases from J, with 20 bases in between. Germline-derived CDR1 and CDR2 are SQVTM and ANQGSEA. CDR3 protein: CSALVGSRATDTQYF. DNA for the CDR3: TGCAGCGCTCTTGTCGGGAGTCGGGCGACAGATACGCAGTATTTT.

This chain links TRBV4-1 with TRBJ2-1; D possibly uses TRBD1 or TRBD2 (5 bases each). The CDR3 length is 15 residues. Germline V gene lookup returns CDR1 MGHRA and CDR2 YSYEKL. Trimming took 3 bases from V and 3 from J, leaving 12 bases between them. CDR3 loop: CASSQGTLIYNEQFF. CDR3 nucleotide sequence: TGCGCCAGCAGCCAGGGGACCCTCATCTACAATGAGCAGTTCTTC.

Remarks on this clonotype: A much larger clone sits a single nucleotide away, making a read error possible. This chain links TRBV28 with TRBJ1-3; D unclear. This CDR3 comprises 11 residues. Trimming stripped 3 bases from V and 5 bases from J, with 2 bases between. Germline V gene data show CDR1 as MDHEN and CDR2 as SYDVKM. The DNA of the CDR3 is TGTGCCAGCAGTTTTCGAAACACCATATATTTT. This codes for CASSFRNTIYF.

Only one count was recorded for this clonotype. A much larger clonotype is one base distant, so this may be a read error. The chain combines TRBV4-2 with TRBJ2-7, with a weak D call TRBD2 (5 bases). The germline V and J ends were trimmed by 4 bases and 6 bases, with 13 bases remaining between them. The CDR3 consists of 13 residues. Germline assignment: CDR1 LGHNA and CDR2 YNFKEQ. CDR3 loop: CASSPRAIREQYF. As DNA, the CDR3 is TGTGCCAGCAGCCCGAGGGCCATCCGCGAGCAGTACTTC.

The chain joins TRBV24-1 to TRBJ1-5; D not resolved. V was shortened by 4 bases and J by 3 bases, with 9 bases between the two germline ends. Germline CDR1 KGHDR, CDR2 SFDVKD. The CDR3 length is 14 residues. The CDR3 nucleotides read TGTGCCACCAGTGACGCTCCGCCCAATCAGCCCCAGCATTTT. Amino acids: CATSDAPPNQPQHF.

The V call is TRBV5-1, the J call TRBJ1-5; maybe TRBD1 (6 bases). Looked up from germline, CDR1 is SGHRS and CDR2 is YFSETQ. Trimming took off 4 bases at V and 2 bases at J, with 13 bases between the two ends. The CDR3 consists of 15 residues. CDR3 amino acids: CASSLTGYGNQPQHF. The CDR3 DNA reads TGCGCCAGCAGCCTTACAGGGTATGGCAATCAGCCCCAGCATTTT.

There are a few counts of this clonotype. The genes are TRBV9 and TRBJ1-3, with D perhaps TRBD1 (6 bases). V lost 3 bases to trimming and J lost 6 bases, with 16 bases between them. Germline values: CDR1 SGDLS, CDR2 YYNGEE. The CDR3 has 15 residues. CDR3 region: CASSALGAEENTIYF. CDR3 bases: TGTGCCAGCAGCGCCCTGGGGGCAGAGGAAAACACCATATATTTT.

The chain recombines TRBV28 with TRBJ1-5; D ambiguous. Germline-derived CDR1 and CDR2 are MDHEN and SYDVKM. V shed 6 bases and J shed 5 bases, with 11 bases lying between them. This CDR3 contains 13 residues. The CDR3 reads CASSPDGYQPQHF. CDR3 bases: TGTGCCAGCAGCCCCGACGGCTATCAGCCCCAGCATTTT.

This clonotype was detected ten times or more. The CDR3 loop is CSARDEDLTPRDTQYF. CDR3 in DNA: TGCAGTGCTAGAGACGAGGACCTAACCCCCCGAGATACGCAGTATTTT. The J gene is TRBJ2-3, the V gene TRBV20-1; D not resolved. This CDR3 comprises 16 residues. V was trimmed by 0 bases and J by 5 bases, leaving 18 bases between them. Germline V gives CDR1 DFQATT, CDR2 SNEGSKA (reference sequence).

This clonotype was recorded a few times. The chain has TRBV18 and TRBJ1-5; 11 nucleotides line up with TRBD1. The CDR3 is made up of 15 amino acids. J was trimmed by 7 bases and V by 6 bases; bases with no gene match: 8. Germline V gene sequence: CDR1 KGHSH, CDR2 LQKENI. As DNA, the CDR3 is TGTGCCAGCTCCGCTGGACAGGGGGCACGGCAGCCCCAGCATTTT. Its protein product is CASSAGQGARQPQHF.

The rearrangement uses TRBV5-5 and TRBJ2-3, with D uncertain. With 0 bases removed from V and 0 bases from J, the gap between germline ends came to 5 bases. The CDR3 contains 14 residues. In germline, CDR1 is SGHKS, CDR2 YYEKEE (reference sequence). The CDR3 spells CASSLARSTDTQYF. The CDR3 DNA is TGTGCCAGCAGCTTGGCCAGGAGCACAGATACGCAGTATTTT. Filled out from reference TRBV5-5 and TRBJ2-3, the complete variable domain reads DAGVTQSPTHLIKTRGQQVTLRCSPISGHKSVSWYQQVLGQGPQFIFQYYEKEERGRGNFPDRFSARQFPNYSSELNVNALLLGDSALYLCASSLARSTDTQYFGPGTRLTVL.

The chain carries TRBV11-2 and TRBJ1-1; the D is unclear. Germline values: CDR1 SGHAT, CDR2 FQNNGV. Trimming pared 1 base from V and 5 bases from J, leaving 20 bases between. This CDR3 contains 17 residues. CDR3 bases: TGTGCCAGCAGCTTAGGGGCGGCAGGCCGATGGGTGACTGAAGCTTTCTTT. It translates to CASSLGAAGRWVTEAFF. Complete variable domain (other parts from reference TRBV11-2 and TRBJ1-1): EAGVAQSPRYKIIEKRQSVAFWCNPISGHATLYWYQQILGQGPKLLIQFQNNGVVDDSQLPKDRFSAERLKGVDSTLKIQPAKLEDSAVYLCASSLGAAGRWVTEAFFGQGTRLTVV.

This clonotype was detected many times. This chain joins TRBV5-1 and TRBJ2-3; 8 bases match TRBD2. V was pared by 5 bases and J by 3 bases, with 8 bases of the junction left unmatched. This CDR3 contains 15 residues. Germline CDR1 SGHRS, CDR2 YFSETQ. CDR3 DNA: TGCGCCAGCAGTCTCACCGGGGGGGTAACAGATACGCAGTATTTT. Translation gives CASSLTGGVTDTQYF.

This clonotype was counted at least ten times. The CDR3 nucleotides are TGTGCCAGCAGCTTCACGCGGGGGGCAGATACGCAGTATTTT. Encoded protein: CASSFTRGADTQYF. This chain connects TRBV7-2 to TRBJ2-3; 8 nucleotides align to TRBD2. The CDR3 has 14 amino acids. V lost 3 bases, J lost 4 bases, and 3 bases stayed unmatched. Germline CDR1 and CDR2: SGHTA and FQGNSA.

This clonotype has a single count. The chain is built from TRBV5-1 and TRBJ2-4; D uncertain. The CDR3 is 11 residues long. Trimming removed 3 bases from V and 10 bases from J, with 8 bases in between. Germline CDR1 is SGHRS and CDR2 is YFSETQ. The CDR3 spells CASSSGVIQYF. CDR3 coding DNA: TGCGCCAGCAGCTCGGGCGTTATTCAGTACTTC.

Notes on this clonotype: A read error may produce the germline difference seen at one junction end. The rearrangement uses TRBV28 and TRBJ1-2; D is unresolved. Germline CDR1 MDHEN, CDR2 SYDVKM. The CDR3 is 10 amino acids. The CDR3 nucleotides are TGTGCCAGCAGTTCGAGATCCGCATCCTTC. Translation gives CASSSRSASF.

CDR3 loop: CASSLGGDLGYTF. DNA of the CDR3: TGTGCCAGCAGCTTGGGGGGGGACTTGGGCTACACCTTC. J is TRBJ1-2 and V is TRBV5-5; tentatively, D is TRBD1 (5 bases). Germline V gives CDR1 SGHKS, CDR2 YYEKEE (reference sequence). This CDR3 contains 13 residues. The V gene lost 0 bases and the J gene lost 8 bases, with 11 bases spanning the gap. Using reference TRBV5-5 and TRBJ1-2 for the parts outside the CDR3, the full variable domain is DAGVTQSPTHLIKTRGQQVTLRCSPISGHKSVSWYQQVLGQGPQFIFQYYEKEERGRGNFPDRFSARQFPNYSSELNVNALLLGDSALYLCASSLGGDLGYTFGSGTRLTVV.

This clonotype was observed a handful of times. The chain is built from TRBV5-1 and TRBJ2-3; 10 positions agree with TRBD2. The germline V gene has CDR1 SGHRS and CDR2 YFSETQ. The V gene end was trimmed by 9 bases and the J gene end by 5 bases; junction bases not matched to a gene: 12. This CDR3 is 15 amino acids long. Here the CDR3 DNA reads TGCGCCACCAAGACTAGCGGGCGTCGGGAAGATACGCAGTATTTT. This codes for CATKTSGRREDTQYF.

This clonotype was counted ten times or more. The genes are TRBV5-1 and TRBJ2-1, with D possibly matching TRBD2 (6 bases). The CDR3 length is 18 residues. The germline gives CDR1 SGHRS, CDR2 YFSETQ. Trimming shortened V by 0 bases and J by 2 bases, and 18 bases separated the two germline ends. DNA for the CDR3: TGCGCCAGCAGCTTGGAATCTACCATCGGGGGTCCCTACAATGAGCAGTTCTTC. Protein sequence: CASSLESTIGGPYNEQFF. Full variable domain (remainder filled in from reference TRBV5-1 and TRBJ2-1): KAGVTQTPRYLIKTRGQQVTLSCSPISGHRSVSWYQQTPGQGLQFLFEYFSETQRNKGNFPGRFSGRQFSNSRSEMNVSTLELGDSALYLCASSLESTIGGPYNEQFFGPGTRLTVL.

This clonotype has only one observation. The V gene is TRBV7-2, the J gene TRBJ1-1, with 8 positions matching TRBD1. Trimming at V came to 1 base and at J to 11 bases, leaving 6 bases not matched to a gene. This CDR3 contains 13 residues. CDR1 is SGHTA and CDR2 is FQGNSA in the germline V gene. DNA of the CDR3: TGTGCCAGCAGCTTAGGTCCGGGACAGGAGGCTTTCTTT. It is translated as CASSLGPGQEAFF.